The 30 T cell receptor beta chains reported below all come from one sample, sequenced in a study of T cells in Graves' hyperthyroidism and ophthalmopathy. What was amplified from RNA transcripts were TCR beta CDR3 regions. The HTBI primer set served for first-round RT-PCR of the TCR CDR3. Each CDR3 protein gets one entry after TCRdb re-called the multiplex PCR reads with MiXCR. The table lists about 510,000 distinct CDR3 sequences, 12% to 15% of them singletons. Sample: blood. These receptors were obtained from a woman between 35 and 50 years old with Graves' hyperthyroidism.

CDR3 in DNA: TGTGCCAGTAGTATAGTTGGCACAGATACGCAGTATTTT. Translated, it gives CASSIVGTDTQYF. This chain uses TRBV19 with TRBJ2-3; D is ambiguous. The length of the CDR3 is 13 residues. Trimming took off 1 base at V and 1 base at J, with 3 bases between the two ends. From germline, CDR1 is LNHDA and CDR2 SQIVND (reference sequence). Supplemented by reference TRBV19 and TRBJ2-3, the full variable domain reads DGGITQSPKYLFRKEGQNVTLSCEQNLNHDAMYWYRQDPGQGLRLIYYSQIVNDFQKGDIAEGYSVSREKKESFPLTVTSAQKNPTAFYLCASSIVGTDTQYFGPGTRLTVL.

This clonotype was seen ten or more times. CDR3 loop: CASSSTPGQGLNIQYF. The CDR3 DNA is TGCGCCAGCAGCTCGACACCGGGACAGGGGTTGAACATTCAGTACTTC. This chain connects TRBV5-1 to TRBJ2-4; TRBD1 aligns across 10 bases. With V trimmed by 3 bases and J by 7 bases, 10 bases remained unmatched. Germline V CDR1 and CDR2: SGHRS, YFSETQ. This CDR3 contains 16 residues.

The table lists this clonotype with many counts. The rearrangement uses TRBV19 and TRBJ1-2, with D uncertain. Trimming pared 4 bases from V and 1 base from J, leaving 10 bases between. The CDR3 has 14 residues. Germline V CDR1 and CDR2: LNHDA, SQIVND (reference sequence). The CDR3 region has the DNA TGTGCCAGTAGTACGACTTATAATAACTATGGCTACACCTTC. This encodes CASSTTYNNYGYTF.

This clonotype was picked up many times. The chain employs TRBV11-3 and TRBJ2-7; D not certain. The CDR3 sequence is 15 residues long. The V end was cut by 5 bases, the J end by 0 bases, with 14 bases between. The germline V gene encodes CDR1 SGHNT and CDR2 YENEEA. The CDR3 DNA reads TGTGCCAGCAGCCCCGGACGGCCGAGCTCCTACGAGCAGTACTTC. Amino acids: CASSPGRPSSYEQYF.

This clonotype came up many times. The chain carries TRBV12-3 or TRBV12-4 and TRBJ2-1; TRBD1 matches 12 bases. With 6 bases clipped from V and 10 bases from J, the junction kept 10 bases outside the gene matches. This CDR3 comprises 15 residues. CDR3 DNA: TGTGCCAGCAGCCTACTAGGGACAGGGGGCAGCGAGCAGTTCTTC. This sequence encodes CASSLLGTGGSEQFF.

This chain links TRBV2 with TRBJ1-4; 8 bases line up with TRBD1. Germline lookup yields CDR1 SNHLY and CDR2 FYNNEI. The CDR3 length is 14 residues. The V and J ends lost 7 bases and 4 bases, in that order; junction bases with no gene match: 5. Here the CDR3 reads CASNSGGGNEKLFF. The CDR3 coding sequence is TGTGCCAGCAATTCAGGGGGCGGTAATGAAAAACTGTTTTTT.

The CDR3 bases are TGTGCCAGCTCACCCCAGACAGGGGGGATAGAGACCCAGTACTTC. It is translated as CASSPQTGGIETQYF. The chain links TRBV18 to TRBJ2-5, with TRBD1 matching over 9 bases. Per the germline V gene, CDR1 is KGHSH and CDR2 is LQKENI. The V and J ends lost 3 bases and 4 bases, in that order; junction bases with no gene match: 6. The CDR3 is 15 residues long. Looking up the rest from reference TRBV18 and TRBJ2-5 gives the full variable domain: NAGVMQNPRHLVRRRGQEARLRCSPMKGHSHVYWYRQLPEEGLKFMVYLQKENIIDESGMPKERFSAEFPKEGPSILRIQQVVRGDSAAYFCASSPQTGGIETQYFGPGTRLLVL.

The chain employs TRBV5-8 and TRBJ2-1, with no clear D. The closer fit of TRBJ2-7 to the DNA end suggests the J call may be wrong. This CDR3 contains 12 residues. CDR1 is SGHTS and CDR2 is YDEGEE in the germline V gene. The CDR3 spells CASSLVCNEQYF. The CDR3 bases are TGTGCCAGCAGCTTGGTATGCAATGAGCAGTACTTC.

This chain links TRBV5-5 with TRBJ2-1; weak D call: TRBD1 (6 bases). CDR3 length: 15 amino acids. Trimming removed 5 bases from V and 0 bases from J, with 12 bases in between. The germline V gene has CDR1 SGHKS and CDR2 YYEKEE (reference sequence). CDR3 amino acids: CASRWDTYSYNEQFF. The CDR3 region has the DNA TGTGCCAGCAGGTGGGACACCTACTCCTACAATGAGCAGTTCTTC.

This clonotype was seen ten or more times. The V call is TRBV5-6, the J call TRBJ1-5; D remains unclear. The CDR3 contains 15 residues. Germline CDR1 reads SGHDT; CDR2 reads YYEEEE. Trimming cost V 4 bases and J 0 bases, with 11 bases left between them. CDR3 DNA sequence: TGTGCCAGCAGCCCCGGACGGAATAGCAATCAGCCCCAGCATTTT. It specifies CASSPGRNSNQPQHF. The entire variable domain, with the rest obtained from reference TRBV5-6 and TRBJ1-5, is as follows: DAGVTQSPTHLIKTRGQQVTLRCSPKSGHDTVSWYQQALGQGPQFIFQYYEEEERQRGNFPDRFSGHQFPNYSSELNVNALLLGDSALYLCASSPGRNSNQPQHFGDGTRLSIL.

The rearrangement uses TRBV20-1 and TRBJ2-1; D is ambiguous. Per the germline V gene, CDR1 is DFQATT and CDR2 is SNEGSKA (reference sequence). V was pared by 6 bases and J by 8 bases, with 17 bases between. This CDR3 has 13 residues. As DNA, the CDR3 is TGCAGTGCCCCTAGGGTTGGGATTGATGAGCAGTTCTTC. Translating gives CSAPRVGIDEQFF.

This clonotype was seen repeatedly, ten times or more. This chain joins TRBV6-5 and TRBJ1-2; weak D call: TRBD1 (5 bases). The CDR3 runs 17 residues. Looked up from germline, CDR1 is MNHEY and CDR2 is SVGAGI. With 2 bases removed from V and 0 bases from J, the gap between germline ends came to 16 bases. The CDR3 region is CASSYSTPRGANYGYTF. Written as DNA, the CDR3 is TGTGCCAGCAGTTACAGTACCCCTCGGGGCGCTAACTATGGCTACACCTTC.

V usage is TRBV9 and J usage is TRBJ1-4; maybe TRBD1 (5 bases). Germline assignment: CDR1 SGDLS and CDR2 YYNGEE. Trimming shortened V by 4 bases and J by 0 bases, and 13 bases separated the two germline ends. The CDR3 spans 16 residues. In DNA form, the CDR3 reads TGTGCCAGCAGCACCGGGGCGGCCGCAACTAATGAAAAACTGTTTTTT. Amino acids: CASSTGAAATNEKLFF.

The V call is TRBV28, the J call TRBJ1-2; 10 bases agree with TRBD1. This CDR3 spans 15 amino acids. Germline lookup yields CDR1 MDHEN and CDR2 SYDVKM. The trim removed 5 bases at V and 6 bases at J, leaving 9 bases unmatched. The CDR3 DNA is TGTGCCAGCAGTCCATCCGCCGGGACAGGGGATGGCTACACCTTC. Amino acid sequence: CASSPSAGTGDGYTF.

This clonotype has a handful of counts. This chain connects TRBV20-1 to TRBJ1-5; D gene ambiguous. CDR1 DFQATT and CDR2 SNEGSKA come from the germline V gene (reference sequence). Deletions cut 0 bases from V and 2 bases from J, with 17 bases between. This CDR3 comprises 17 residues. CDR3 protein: CSAREPTNPPGNQPQHF. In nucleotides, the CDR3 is TGCAGTGCTAGAGAACCCACGAACCCGCCAGGCAATCAGCCCCAGCATTTT.

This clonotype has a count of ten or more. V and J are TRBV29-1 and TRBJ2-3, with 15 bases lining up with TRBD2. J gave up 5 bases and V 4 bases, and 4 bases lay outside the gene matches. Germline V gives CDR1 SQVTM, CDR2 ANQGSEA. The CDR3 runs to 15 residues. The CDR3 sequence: CSVAGLAGGLDTQYF. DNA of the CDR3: TGCAGCGTTGCTGGACTAGCGGGAGGGCTAGATACGCAGTATTTT.

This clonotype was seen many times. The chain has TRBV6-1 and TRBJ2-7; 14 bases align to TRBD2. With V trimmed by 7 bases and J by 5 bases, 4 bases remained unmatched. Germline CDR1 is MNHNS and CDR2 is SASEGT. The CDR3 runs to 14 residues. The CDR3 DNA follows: TGTGCCAGCATTAGGGGACTAGCGGGAGACGAGCAGTACTTC. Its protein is CASIRGLAGDEQYF.

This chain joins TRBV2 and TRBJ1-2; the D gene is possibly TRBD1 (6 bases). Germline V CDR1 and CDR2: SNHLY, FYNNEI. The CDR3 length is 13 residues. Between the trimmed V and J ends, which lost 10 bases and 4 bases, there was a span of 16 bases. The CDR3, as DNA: TGTGCCAACATGAGGGCGGACAGCTATGGCTACACCTTC. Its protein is CANMRADSYGYTF.

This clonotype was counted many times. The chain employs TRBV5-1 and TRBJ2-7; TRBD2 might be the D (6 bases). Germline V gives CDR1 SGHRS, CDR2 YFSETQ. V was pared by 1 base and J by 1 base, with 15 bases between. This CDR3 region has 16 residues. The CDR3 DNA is TGCGCCAGCAGCTTGTATGGGCGGGAAGTGTCCTACGAGCAGTACTTC. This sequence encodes CASSLYGREVSYEQYF.

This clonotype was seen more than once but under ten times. CDR3 loop: CATILRDSLIEGGAFF. CDR3 coding DNA: TGTGCCACTATTTTACGAGACAGCCTTATCGAAGGGGGAGCTTTCTTT. J is TRBJ2-2 and V is TRBV24-1; D might be TRBD1 (6 bases). The tail of the sequence fits TRBJ1-1 better, so the J call may be wrong. CDR3 length equals 16 residues. The germline CDR1 and CDR2 sequences are KGHDR and SFDVKD.

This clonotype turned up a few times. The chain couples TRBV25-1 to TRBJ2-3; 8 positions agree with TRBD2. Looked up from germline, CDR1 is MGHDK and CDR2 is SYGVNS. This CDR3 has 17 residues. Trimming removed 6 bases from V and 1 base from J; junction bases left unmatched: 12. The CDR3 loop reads CASRTQGPGLGTDTQYF. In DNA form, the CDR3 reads TGTGCCAGCAGAACCCAGGGACCGGGACTAGGCACAGATACGCAGTATTTT.

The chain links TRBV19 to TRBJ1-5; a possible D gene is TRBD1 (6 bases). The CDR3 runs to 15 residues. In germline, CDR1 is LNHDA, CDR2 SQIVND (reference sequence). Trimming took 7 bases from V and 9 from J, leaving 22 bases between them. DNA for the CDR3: TGTGCCAGTAAACCTAGGCAGACTGACAGGCGGCCCCAGCATTTT. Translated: CASKPRQTDRRPQHF.

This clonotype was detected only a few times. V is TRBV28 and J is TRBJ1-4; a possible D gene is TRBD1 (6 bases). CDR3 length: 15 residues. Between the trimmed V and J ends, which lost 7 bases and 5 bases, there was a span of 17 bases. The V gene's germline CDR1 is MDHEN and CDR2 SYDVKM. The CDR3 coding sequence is TGTGCCAGCAATCGTTTGGGGGGGCTGAATGAAAAACTGTTTTTT. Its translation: CASNRLGGLNEKLFF. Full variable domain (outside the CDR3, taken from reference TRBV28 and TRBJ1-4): DVKVTQSSRYLVKRTGEKVFLECVQDMDHENMFWYRQDPGLGLRLIYFSYDVKMKEKGDIPEGYSVSREKKERFSLILESASTNQTSMYLCASNRLGGLNEKLFFGSGTQLSVL.

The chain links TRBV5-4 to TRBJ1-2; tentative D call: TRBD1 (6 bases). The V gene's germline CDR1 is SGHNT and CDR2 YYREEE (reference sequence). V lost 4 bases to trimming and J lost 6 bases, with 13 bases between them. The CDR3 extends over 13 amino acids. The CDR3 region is CASSIAGADGYTF. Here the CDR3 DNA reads TGTGCCAGCAGCATAGCAGGGGCTGATGGCTACACCTTC.

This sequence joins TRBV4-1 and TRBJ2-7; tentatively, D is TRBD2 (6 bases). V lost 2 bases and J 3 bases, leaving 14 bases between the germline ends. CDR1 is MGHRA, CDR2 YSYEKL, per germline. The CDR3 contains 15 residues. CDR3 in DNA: TGCGCCAGCAGCCAATCTCCGGGAGACGGCTACGAGCAGTACTTC. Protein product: CASSQSPGDGYEQYF.

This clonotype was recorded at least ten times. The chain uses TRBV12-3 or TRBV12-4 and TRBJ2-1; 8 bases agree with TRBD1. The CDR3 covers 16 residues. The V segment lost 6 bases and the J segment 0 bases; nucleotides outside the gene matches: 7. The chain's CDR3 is CASRRTGSSSYNEQFF. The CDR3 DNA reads TGTGCCAGCAGACGGACAGGGTCATCCTCCTACAATGAGCAGTTCTTC.

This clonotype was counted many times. Here the CDR3 reads CSATQPGPLYNEQFF. For the CDR3, the DNA is TGCAGTGCTACCCAACCGGGACCGTTATACAATGAGCAGTTCTTC. The chain has TRBV20-1 and TRBJ2-1; tentatively, D is TRBD1 or TRBD2 (5 bases each). The CDR3 length is 15 residues. Germline CDR1 reads DFQATT; CDR2 reads SNEGSKA (reference sequence). Trimming removed 4 bases at V and 4 bases at J, with 17 bases between.

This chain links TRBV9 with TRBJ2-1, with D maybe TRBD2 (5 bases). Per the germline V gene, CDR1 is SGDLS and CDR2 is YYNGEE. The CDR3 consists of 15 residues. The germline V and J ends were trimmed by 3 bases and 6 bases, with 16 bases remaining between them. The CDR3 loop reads CASSALSTTSNEQFF. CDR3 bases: TGTGCCAGCAGCGCCCTCTCCACAACTAGCAATGAGCAGTTCTTC.

The CDR3 region is CAISGEGAGANVLTF. The CDR3 region has the DNA TGTGCCATCAGTGGGGAAGGGGCTGGGGCCAACGTCCTGACTTTC. The chain links TRBV10-3 to TRBJ2-6, with D possibly TRBD1 on 5 matching bases. V was pared by 4 bases and J by 2 bases, with 9 bases between. Germline CDR1 is ENHRY and CDR2 is SYGVKD. This CDR3 is built from 15 residues.

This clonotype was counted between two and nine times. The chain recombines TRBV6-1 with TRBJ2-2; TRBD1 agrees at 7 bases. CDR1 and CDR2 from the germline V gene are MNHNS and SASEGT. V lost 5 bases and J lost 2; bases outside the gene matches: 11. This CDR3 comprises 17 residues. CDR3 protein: CASSHYLGGSNTGELFF. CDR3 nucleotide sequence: TGTGCCAGCAGTCACTACTTAGGGGGCAGTAACACCGGGGAGCTGTTTTTT.